This entry lists 16 T cell receptor beta chains sequenced from one sample in a study of blood T cell repertoires in COVID-19. The assay was immunoSEQ multiplex PCR, and TCRdb's table has in-frame clones only and misses some. The data show approximately 200,000 clones, 86% seen once. Sequences were obtained from peripheral blood. These receptors all stem from a woman aged 45-59 years with acute or convalescent COVID-19.

V and J are TRBV6-6 and TRBJ2-7; 8 positions agree with TRBD1. The germline gives CDR1 MNHNY, CDR2 SVGAGI (reference sequence). Germline trimming cut 3 bases from V and 4 bases from J; bases unmatched to any gene: 5. The CDR3 contains 14 residues. This CDR3 is CASSYSTGAYEQYF. The DNA of the CDR3 is TGTGCCAGCAGTTATTCGACAGGGGCATACGAGCAGTACTTC.

The chain recombines TRBV30 with TRBJ1-4, with D hard to call. The length of the CDR3 is 13 residues. Germline V gene lookup returns CDR1 GTSNPN and CDR2 SVGIG (reference sequence). V was shortened by 4 bases and J by 3 bases, with 9 bases between the two germline ends. The CDR3 is CAWKGGSNEKLFF. CDR3 in DNA: TGTGCCTGGAAAGGAGGGTCTAATGAAAAACTGTTTTTT.

The CDR3 DNA reads TGTGCCAGTAGTATAGATCTCAGGACCCAGTACTTC. Protein product: CASSIDLRTQYF. J is TRBJ2-5 and V is TRBV19; D uncertain. The CDR3 loop spans 12 amino acids. Germline V gene data show CDR1 as LNHDA and CDR2 as SQIVND (reference sequence). V gave up 0 bases and J gave up 7 bases, with 6 bases separating them.

This chain links TRBV21-1 with TRBJ2-7; the table gives TRBD1 as D, unverified against the DNA. TRBV21-1 constitutes a pseudogene. There are 15 residues in the CDR3. The CDR3 nucleotides read TGTGCCAGCAGCAAAGGGGGACAGGGCTCCTACGAGCAGTACTTC. Residues: CASSKGGQGSYEQYF.

The CDR3 loop is CASSFPGTGMYEQYF. The CDR3 DNA reads as TGTGCCAGCAGTTTTCCCGGGACAGGGATGTACGAGCAGTACTTC. The chain links TRBV7-9 to TRBJ2-7, with 9 bases aligning to TRBD1. V gave up 6 bases and J gave up 4 bases; unmatched junction bases: 10. This CDR3 contains 15 residues. Germline assignment: CDR1 SEHNR and CDR2 FQNEAQ (reference sequence).

This chain links TRBV29-1 with TRBJ1-5, with 8 nucleotides matching TRBD1. Germline loops: CDR1 SQVTM, CDR2 ANQGSEA. V lost 2 bases, J lost 5 bases, and 5 bases stayed unmatched. The CDR3 extends over 14 amino acids. The CDR3 coding sequence is TGCAGCGTTGAAACGGACAGGGCAGATCAGCCCCAGCATTTT. Protein: CSVETDRADQPQHF.

The V call is TRBV7-9, the J call TRBJ2-1; D might be TRBD2 (5 bases). V lost 1 base to trimming and J lost 6 bases, with 10 bases between them. The length of the CDR3 is 14 residues. Germline values: CDR1 SEHNR, CDR2 FQNEAQ (reference sequence). CDR3 sequence: CASSLVLVGNEQFF. The CDR3 DNA sequence: TGTGCCAGCAGCTTAGTACTAGTCGGCAATGAGCAGTTCTTC.

The chain carries TRBV7-2 and TRBJ2-1, with D tentatively TRBD1 (5 bases). Germline-derived CDR1 and CDR2 are SGHTA and FQGNSA. This CDR3 is built from 14 residues. With 6 bases removed from V and 4 bases from J, the gap between germline ends came to 13 bases. The CDR3 region is CASRVDSNYNEQFF. Here the CDR3 DNA reads TGTGCCAGCAGGGTTGACAGTAATTACAATGAGCAGTTCTTC.

The chain employs TRBV10-3 and TRBJ2-2; 7 nucleotides align to TRBD1. This CDR3 contains 13 residues. Germline trimming cut 10 bases from V and 4 bases from J; bases unmatched to any gene: 6. CDR1 and CDR2 from the germline V gene are ENHRY and SYGVKD. The CDR3 protein is CASSDRVTGELFF. The DNA for the CDR3 is TGTGCCAGTAGTGACAGGGTCACCGGGGAGCTGTTTTTT.

This sequence joins TRBV7-2 and TRBJ1-6; unclear D gene. Germline V gene sequence: CDR1 SGHTA, CDR2 FQGNSA. The ends were cut back, 4 bases at V and 8 bases at J, with 15 bases in the middle. The CDR3 is 15 residues long. CDR3 residues: CASSWGAALDSPLHF. The CDR3 coding sequence is TGTGCCAGCAGCTGGGGAGCGGCCCTGGATTCACCCCTCCACTTT.

V gene TRBV21-1 combines with J gene TRBJ1-5; TRBD1, the table's D call, was not compared with the DNA. TRBV21-1 is an annotated pseudogene. This CDR3 has 17 residues. The CDR3 sequence: CASSKVTGSISNQPQHF. As DNA, the CDR3 is TGTGCCAGCAGCAAAGTTACAGGGTCTATTAGCAATCAGCCCCAGCATTTT.

V gene TRBV18 combines with J gene TRBJ1-5; TRBD1 aligns across 7 bases. The CDR3 extends over 15 amino acids. The V gene's germline CDR1 is KGHSH and CDR2 LQKENI. V gave up 5 bases and J gave up 5 bases; unmatched junction bases: 9. In DNA form, the CDR3 reads TGTGCCAGCTCAGCGGACAGGTCCCGAGATCAGCCCCAGCATTTT. Translated: CASSADRSRDQPQHF.

The chain links TRBV2 to TRBJ2-2, with a weak D call TRBD1 (6 bases). Trimming pared 7 bases from V and 1 base from J, leaving 7 bases between. CDR1 is SNHLY, CDR2 FYNNEI, per germline. CDR3 size: 13 residues. This CDR3 is CASTGVNTGELFF. In nucleotides, the CDR3 is TGTGCCAGCACAGGGGTGAACACCGGGGAGCTGTTTTTT. The full variable domain, completed using reference TRBV2 and TRBJ2-2, is EPEVTQTPSHQVTQMGQEVILRCVPISNHLYFYWYRQILGQKVEFLVSFYNNEISEKSEIFDDQFSVERPDGSNFTLKIRSTKLEDSAMYFCASTGVNTGELFFGEGSRLTVL.

The chain employs TRBV15 and TRBJ1-2, with unresolved D. CDR1 LNHNV and CDR2 YYDKDF come from the germline V gene (reference sequence). The V gene lost 0 bases and the J gene lost 0 bases, with 8 bases spanning the gap. The CDR3 spans 15 residues. CDR3 nucleotides: TGTGCCACCAGCAGAGATCTAGCCGCTAACTATGGCTACACCTTC. It translates to CATSRDLAANYGYTF.

V usage is TRBV6-6 and J usage is TRBJ2-3; 8 nucleotides agree with TRBD1. Germline-derived CDR1 and CDR2 are MNHNY and SVGAGI (reference sequence). This CDR3 is 17 amino acids long. Germline trimming cut 5 bases from V and 3 bases from J; bases unmatched to any gene: 13. CDR3 sequence (DNA): TGTGCCAGCAGTCAATCCCTTTGGACAGGGATTACAGATACGCAGTATTTT. Protein: CASSQSLWTGITDTQYF.

The chain recombines TRBV12-3 or TRBV12-4 with TRBJ2-7, with a weak D call TRBD1 (6 bases). CDR3 size: 12 residues. V lost 6 bases to trimming and J lost 5 bases, with 11 bases between them. The DNA for the CDR3 is TGTGCCAGCAGGGGGAACAGGGACGAGCAGTACTTC. Encoded protein: CASRGNRDEQYF.